The entry below describes one T cell receptor (beta chain). Its antigen remains unknown. This entry belongs to a study of T cell repertoires in cytomegalovirus infection. On the study more broadly: Both a matching HLA type and CMV infection were indicated by public TCR beta signatures.

Trimming took off 1 base at V and 2 bases at J, with 9 bases between the two ends. CDR3 length: 15 amino acids. Germline loops: CDR1 SGHVS, CDR2 FNYEAQ. TCRdb re-called the reads through MiXCR, storing one row per CDR3 protein. Of around 430,000 distinct CDR3 sequences listed, roughly 46% are singletons. This chain links TRBV7-6 with TRBJ1-5, with a weak D call TRBD1 (6 bases). Material: cultured PBMCs, obtained from culture after CMV antigen stimulation. The clonotype originates from a human donor in good health (CMV status not recorded). Some clones in this sample may be carry-over from other donors' samples. The CDR3: CASSLGGQRNQPQHF. The CDR3 coding sequence is TGTGCCAGCAGCTTAGGGGGACAACGCAATCAGCCCCAGCATTTT.